This T cell receptor (beta chain) was sequenced during a study of blood T cell repertoires in COVID-19. The protocol was immunoSEQ multiplex PCR, while the TCRdb copy is restricted to in-frame clones and leaves out a portion. The data hold fewer than 400,000 clones, with roughly 90% observed a single time. The CDR3 sequence is 14 residues long. V lost 3 bases and J lost 0, with 6 bases in between. CDR1 SGHTA and CDR2 FQGNSA come from the germline V gene. The J gene is TRBJ2-4, the V gene TRBV7-2, with D perhaps matching TRBD1 (5 bases). The clonotype was recovered from a woman in her 30s who had recovered from COVID-19. The material sequenced was PBMCs or T cells enriched from blood (not recorded which). The CDR3 bases are TGTGCCAGCAGCTTTACAGGAGCCAAAAACATTCAGTACTTC. It specifies CASSFTGAKNIQYF.